The 7 T cell receptor beta chains presented below share a single source sample, sequenced in a study of CD8 T cells in ankylosing spondylitis. TCRdb independently ran MiXCR on the 5' RACE reads; one entry per CDR3 protein. The table has some 130,000 distinct CDR3 sequences, roughly 8% seen once. The material sequenced was synovial fluid, either unsorted or a sorted T cell fraction (not recorded which). Source of these receptors: a male donor with ankylosing spondylitis.

This clonotype was observed at least ten times. The chain uses TRBV19 and TRBJ1-1; no definite D call. The V end lost 3 bases, the J end lost 4 bases, and 9 bases lay between the germline ends. CDR3 length: 13 residues. Germline assignment: CDR1 LNHDA and CDR2 SQIVND (reference sequence). CDR3 DNA: TGTGCCAGTAGTATCCGGGGTCTCACTGAAGCTTTCTTT. It yields the protein CASSIRGLTEAFF.

This clonotype has only a few counts. V and J are TRBV6-2 or TRBV6-3 and TRBJ2-1; TRBD2 might be the D (6 bases). V was clipped by 6 bases and J by 3 bases, with 15 bases between them. This CDR3 has 15 amino acids. CDR1 is MNHEY, CDR2 SVGEGT, per germline. Written as DNA, the CDR3 is TGTGCCAGCAGCTGGGGGACTCCAAGCTACAATGAGCAGTTCTTC. Translating gives CASSWGTPSYNEQFF.

This chain connects TRBV6-4 to TRBJ2-6; tentative D call: TRBD2 (5 bases). CDR3 length: 16 residues. V lost 6 bases and J 3 bases, leaving 15 bases between the germline ends. The germline gives CDR1 MRHNA, CDR2 SNTAGT. The chain's CDR3 is CASSEGVAGGANVLTF. The CDR3 nucleotides are TGTGCCAGCAGCGAGGGTGTCGCGGGTGGGGCCAACGTCCTGACTTTC.

The genes are TRBV29-1 and TRBJ1-1; TRBD1 matches 11 bases. Germline CDR1 reads SQVTM; CDR2 reads ANQGSEA. The J segment lost 7 bases and the V segment lost 4 bases, leaving 5 bases of the junction unmatched. There are 13 residues in the CDR3. In DNA, the CDR3 is TGCAGCGTTGTAAGGACAGGGGGCTATGAAGCTTTCTTT. Translated, it gives CSVVRTGGYEAFF. Combining the CDR3 with reference TRBV29-1 and TRBJ1-1 gives the whole variable domain SAVISQKPSRDICQRGTSLTIQCQVDSQVTMMFWYRQQPGQSLTLIATANQGSEATYESGFVIDKFPISRPNLTFSTLTVSNMSPEDSSIYLCSVVRTGGYEAFFGQGTRLTVV.

This clonotype was found many times. This chain links TRBV7-9 with TRBJ2-3, with 9 nucleotides matching TRBD1. Trimming removed 10 bases from V and 6 bases from J; junction bases left unmatched: 11. CDR1 SEHNR and CDR2 FQNEAQ come from the germline V gene (reference sequence). The CDR3 sequence is 14 residues long. In nucleotides, the CDR3 is TGTGCCACCAGAGGGACAGGGAAGATTGATACGCAGTATTTT. Its protein is CATRGTGKIDTQYF.

This chain connects TRBV5-1 to TRBJ2-3, with D tentatively TRBD1 (6 bases). Trimming shortened V by 4 bases and J by 1 base, and 13 bases separated the two germline ends. Germline CDR1 SGHRS, CDR2 YFSETQ. The CDR3 sequence is 15 residues long. Here the CDR3 reads CASSQGLYGTDTQYF. Written as DNA, the CDR3 is TGCGCCAGCAGCCAGGGGTTGTACGGCACAGATACGCAGTATTTT.

The V call is TRBV20-1, the J call TRBJ1-1; D unclear. Germline CDR1 is DFQATT and CDR2 is SNEGSKA (reference sequence). Trimming pared 6 bases from V and 3 bases from J, leaving 17 bases between. The CDR3 extends over 14 amino acids. CDR3 in DNA: TGCAGTGCACACAGATCCCCGGGATACACTGAAGCTTTCTTT. Amino acid sequence: CSAHRSPGYTEAFF.